These 16 T cell receptor beta chains originate from one sample sequenced in a study of T cell responses to AZD1222 COVID-19 vaccine. Data came from immunoSEQ multiplex PCR; TCRdb stores just in-frame clones and leaves some out. Of 130,000 to 150,000 clones listed, 70% to 90% were seen once; the top ten hold around 5.1%. The input for sequencing was peripheral blood, taken 28 days after the second AZD1222 dose. These receptors were obtained from an adult who received the AZD1222 COVID-19 vaccine.

V gene TRBV6-6 combines with J gene TRBJ1-4, with a weak D call TRBD1 (6 bases). CDR1 is MNHNY, CDR2 SVGAGI, per germline (reference sequence). This CDR3 spans 15 amino acids. V lost 5 bases and J 7 bases, leaving 17 bases between the germline ends. The CDR3 DNA follows: TGTGCCAGCAGTGCCCCCAGGGGAGGGGCTGAAAAACTGTTTTTT. This sequence encodes CASSAPRGGAEKLFF.

The chain employs TRBV18 and TRBJ1-1; D unresolved. Trimming shortened V by 3 bases and J by 5 bases, and 7 bases separated the two germline ends. The CDR3 length is 12 residues. Per the germline V gene, CDR1 is KGHSH and CDR2 is LQKENI. In nucleotides, the CDR3 is TGTGCCAGCTCACCGGACCCGACTGAAGCTTTCTTT. Translation gives CASSPDPTEAFF. The full variable domain, in which reference TRBV18 and TRBJ1-1 provide the parts outside the CDR3, is NAGVMQNPRHLVRRRGQEARLRCSPMKGHSHVYWYRQLPEEGLKFMVYLQKENIIDESGMPKERFSAEFPKEGPSILRIQQVVRGDSAAYFCASSPDPTEAFFGQGTRLTVV.

The genes are TRBV6-5 and TRBJ2-5; TRBD2 matches at 11 bases. There are 16 residues in the CDR3. CDR1 and CDR2 from the germline V gene are MNHEY and SVGAGI. V gave up 2 bases and J gave up 5 bases; unmatched junction bases: 7. The CDR3 loop is CASSYRLAGGPETQYF. The CDR3 region has the DNA TGTGCCAGCAGTTACCGGTTAGCGGGAGGGCCTGAGACCCAGTACTTC.

V usage is TRBV12-3 or TRBV12-4 and J usage is TRBJ2-7; D is perhaps TRBD2 (5 bases). The CDR3 extends over 12 amino acids. Trimming took off 6 bases at V and 3 bases at J, with 9 bases between the two ends. CDR3 DNA sequence: TGTGCCAGCAGCCAAACTAGCTACGAGCAGTACTTC. Protein: CASSQTSYEQYF.

This chain joins TRBV5-4 and TRBJ1-2, with TRBD1 matching over 8 bases. V was clipped by 4 bases and J by 4 bases; unmatched bases: 3. This CDR3 spans 13 amino acids. Per the germline V gene, CDR1 is SGHNT and CDR2 is YYREEE (reference sequence). The CDR3 region is CASSPDRAYGYTF. In nucleotides, the CDR3 is TGTGCCAGCAGCCCGGACAGGGCCTATGGCTACACCTTC.

The chain combines TRBV5-6 with TRBJ2-3; no definite D call. V gave up 4 bases and J gave up 0 bases, with 9 bases separating them. CDR1 is SGHDT and CDR2 is YYEEEE in the germline V gene. The CDR3 length is 14 residues. Here the CDR3 reads CASSPASSTDTQYF. CDR3 coding DNA: TGTGCCAGCAGCCCGGCCTCTAGCACAGATACGCAGTATTTT.

V and J are TRBV5-1 and TRBJ2-3; unclear D gene. This CDR3 is built from 14 residues. V dropped 3 bases and J dropped 4 bases, with 12 bases sitting between them. Germline loops: CDR1 SGHRS, CDR2 YFSETQ. The CDR3 protein is CASSYLANADTQYF. The CDR3 nucleotides are TGCGCCAGCAGCTATCTGGCTAACGCAGATACGCAGTATTTT.

This clone is a singleton in its sample. The gene calls are TRBV24-1 and TRBJ1-6; a weak D match, TRBD1 (6 bases). CDR1 is KGHDR, CDR2 SFDVKD, per germline. The germline V and J ends were trimmed by 4 bases and 7 bases, with 10 bases remaining between them. The CDR3 runs 14 residues. The CDR3, as DNA: TGTGCCACCAGTGACGCAGGGGTCAATTCACCCCTCCACTTT. Protein sequence: CATSDAGVNSPLHF.

The chain employs TRBV11-2 and TRBJ1-1; tentatively, D is TRBD1 (6 bases). Germline CDR1 SGHAT, CDR2 FQNNGV. The length of the CDR3 is 17 residues. V was shortened by 6 bases and J by 1 base, with 21 bases between the two germline ends. CDR3 DNA: TGTGCCAGCAGAGCTTTAACAGGCAGGGGATCGAACACTGAAGCTTTCTTT. Translating gives CASRALTGRGSNTEAFF.

The V gene is TRBV11-2, the J gene TRBJ2-1, with TRBD1 identical over 11 bases. The CDR3 covers 15 residues. The junction had 9 bases not matched to a gene; V was cut back by 5 bases and J by 9 bases. Germline V gene sequence: CDR1 SGHAT, CDR2 FQNNGV. The CDR3 DNA is TGTGCCAGCAGCACCTCCGGGACAGGGGGGAGTGAGCAGTTCTTC. Protein sequence: CASSTSGTGGSEQFF.

This clone was recorded a few times. This sequence joins TRBV11-2 and TRBJ2-7; TRBD1 might be the D (5 bases). Trimming cost V 5 bases and J 0 bases, with 11 bases left between them. The germline V gene encodes CDR1 SGHAT and CDR2 FQNNGV. The CDR3 covers 14 residues. The CDR3, as DNA: TGTGCCAGCAGCGGCCGCAGGGCCTCCTACGAGCAGTACTTC. Its translation: CASSGRRASYEQYF. Full variable domain (remainder filled in from reference TRBV11-2 and TRBJ2-7): EAGVAQSPRYKIIEKRQSVAFWCNPISGHATLYWYQQILGQGPKLLIQFQNNGVVDDSQLPKDRFSAERLKGVDSTLKIQPAKLEDSAVYLCASSGRRASYEQYFGPGTRLTVT.

The rearrangement uses TRBV7-9 and TRBJ2-5, with D unresolved. Between the trimmed V and J ends, which lost 3 bases and 5 bases, there was a span of 10 bases. The CDR3 consists of 13 residues. Germline CDR1 is SEHNR and CDR2 is FQNEAQ (reference sequence). This CDR3 is CASSFQASETQYF. The CDR3 DNA reads as TGTGCCAGCAGCTTTCAGGCGTCGGAGACCCAGTACTTC.

The CDR3 spells CASTEYAGGEQYF. As DNA, the CDR3 is TGTGCCAGCACCGAATATGCAGGGGGCGAGCAGTACTTC. The chain has TRBV3-1 (or the pseudogene TRBV3-2) and TRBJ2-7, with 7 bases lining up with TRBD1. CDR1 and CDR2 (germline): LGHDT, YNNKEL (reference sequence). V lost 7 bases and J lost 6; bases outside the gene matches: 9. The CDR3 spans 13 residues.

This clone came up once. This chain's CDR3 is CSVEKETQYF. DNA of the CDR3: TGCAGCGTAGAGAAAGAGACCCAGTACTTC. The chain links TRBV29-1 to TRBJ2-5; no clear D gene. The CDR3 totals 10 residues. The V and J ends lost 6 bases and 3 bases respectively, with 5 bases between them. CDR1 is SQVTM and CDR2 is ANQGSEA in the germline V gene.

This clone was picked up one time. V and J are TRBV19 and TRBJ2-7; D is ambiguous. The CDR3 runs 12 residues. V lost 4 bases, J lost 5 bases, and 9 bases lay in between. Germline CDR1 LNHDA, CDR2 SQIVND (reference sequence). For the CDR3, the DNA is TGTGCCAGTAGTACTGGCTTGAACGAGCAGTACTTC. Translated: CASSTGLNEQYF.

The V gene is TRBV4-1, the J gene TRBJ2-3, with 8 nucleotides matching TRBD2. This CDR3 comprises 16 residues. J was trimmed by 4 bases and V by 1 base; bases with no gene match: 7. Germline CDR1 reads MGHRA; CDR2 reads YSYEKL. The chain's CDR3 is CASSQASGRISDTQYF. CDR3 nucleotide sequence: TGCGCCAGCAGCCAAGCGAGCGGGAGAATTTCAGATACGCAGTATTTT.